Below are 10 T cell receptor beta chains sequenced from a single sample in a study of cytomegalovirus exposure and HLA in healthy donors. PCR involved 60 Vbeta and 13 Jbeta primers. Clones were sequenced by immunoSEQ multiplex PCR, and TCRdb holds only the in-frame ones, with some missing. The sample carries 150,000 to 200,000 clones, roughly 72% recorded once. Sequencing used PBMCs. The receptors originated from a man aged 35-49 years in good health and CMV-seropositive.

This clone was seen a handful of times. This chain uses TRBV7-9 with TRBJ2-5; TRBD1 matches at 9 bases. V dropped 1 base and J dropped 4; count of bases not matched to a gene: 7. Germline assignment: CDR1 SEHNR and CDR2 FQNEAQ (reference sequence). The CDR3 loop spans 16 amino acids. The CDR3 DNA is TGTGCCAGCAGCTTAGGGGGACAGGGATCGGGAGAGACCCAGTACTTC. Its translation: CASSLGGQGSGETQYF.

The CDR3 sequence: CASSQDNDRVDTEAFF. CDR3 coding DNA: TGCGCCAGCAGCCAAGATAACGACAGGGTGGACACTGAAGCTTTCTTT. V and J are TRBV4-3 and TRBJ1-1; 7 bases fit TRBD1. This CDR3 comprises 16 residues. Trimming cost V 0 bases and J 3 bases; bases outside gene matches: 7. Germline CDR1 is LGHNA and CDR2 is YSLEER.

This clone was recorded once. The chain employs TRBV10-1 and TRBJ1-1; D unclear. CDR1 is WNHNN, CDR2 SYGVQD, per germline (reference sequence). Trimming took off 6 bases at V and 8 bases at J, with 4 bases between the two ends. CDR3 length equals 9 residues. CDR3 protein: CASRTEAFF. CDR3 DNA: TGCGCCAGCAGGACAGAAGCTTTCTTT.

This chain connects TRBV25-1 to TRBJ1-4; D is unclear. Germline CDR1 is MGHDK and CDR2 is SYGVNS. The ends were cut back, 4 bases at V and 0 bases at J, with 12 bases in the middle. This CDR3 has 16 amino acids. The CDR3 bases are TGTGCCAGCAGTGCTCTTCGGGGAGCAACTAATGAAAAACTGTTTTTT. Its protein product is CASSALRGATNEKLFF. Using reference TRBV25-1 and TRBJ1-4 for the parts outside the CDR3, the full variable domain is EADIYQTPRYLVIGTGKKITLECSQTMGHDKMYWYQQDPGMELHLIHYSYGVNSTEKGDLSSESTVSRIRTEHFPLTLESARPSHTSQYLCASSALRGATNEKLFFGSGTQLSVL.

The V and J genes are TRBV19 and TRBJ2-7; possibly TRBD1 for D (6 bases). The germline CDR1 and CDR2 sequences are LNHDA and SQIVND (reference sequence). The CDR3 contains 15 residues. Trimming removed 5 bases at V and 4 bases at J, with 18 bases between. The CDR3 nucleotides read TGTGCCAGTAGTTCCCGGGACATCTCTCGGTACGAGCAGTACTTC. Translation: CASSSRDISRYEQYF.

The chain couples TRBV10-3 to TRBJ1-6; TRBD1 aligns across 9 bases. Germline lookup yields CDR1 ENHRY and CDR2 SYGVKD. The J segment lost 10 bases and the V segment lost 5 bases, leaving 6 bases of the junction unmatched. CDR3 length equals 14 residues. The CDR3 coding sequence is TGTGCCATCAGTCCGGGACAGGGAGTATCACCCCTCCACTTT. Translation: CAISPGQGVSPLHF.

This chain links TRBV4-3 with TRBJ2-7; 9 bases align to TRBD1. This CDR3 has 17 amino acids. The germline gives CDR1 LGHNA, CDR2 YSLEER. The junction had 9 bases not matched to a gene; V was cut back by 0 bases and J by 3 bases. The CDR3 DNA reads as TGCGCCAGCAGCCAAGATTGGGGGGACAGGGTCAGCTACGAGCAGTACTTC. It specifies CASSQDWGDRVSYEQYF.

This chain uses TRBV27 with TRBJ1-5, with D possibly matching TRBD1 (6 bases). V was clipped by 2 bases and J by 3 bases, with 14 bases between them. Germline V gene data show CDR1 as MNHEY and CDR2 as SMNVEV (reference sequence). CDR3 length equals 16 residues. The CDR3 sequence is CASSLGGRGNNQPQHF. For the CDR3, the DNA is TGTGCCAGCAGTTTAGGAGGCAGGGGAAACAATCAGCCCCAGCATTTT.

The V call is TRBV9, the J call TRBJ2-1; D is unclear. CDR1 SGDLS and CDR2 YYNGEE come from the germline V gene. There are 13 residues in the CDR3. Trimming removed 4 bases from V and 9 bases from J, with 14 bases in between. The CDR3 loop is CASSPSRGSEQFF. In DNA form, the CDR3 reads TGTGCCAGCAGCCCAAGCCGTGGTAGTGAGCAGTTCTTC. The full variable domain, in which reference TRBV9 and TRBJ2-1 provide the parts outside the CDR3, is DSGVTQTPKHLITATGQRVTLRCSPRSGDLSVYWYQQSLDQGLQFLIQYYNGEERAKGNILERFSAQQFPDLHSELNLSSLELGDSALYFCASSPSRGSEQFFGPGTRLTVL.

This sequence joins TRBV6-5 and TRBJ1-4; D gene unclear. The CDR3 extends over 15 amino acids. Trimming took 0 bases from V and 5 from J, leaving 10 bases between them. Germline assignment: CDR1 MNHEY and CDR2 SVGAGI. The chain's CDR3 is CASSYSTGRNEKLFF. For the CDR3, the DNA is TGTGCCAGCAGTTACTCGACGGGAAGGAATGAAAAACTGTTTTTT.